This T cell receptor beta chain is drawn from a study of cytomegalovirus exposure and HLA in healthy donors. Primers for the PCR totalled 60 Vbeta and 13 Jbeta. Clones were read by immunoSEQ multiplex PCR, and TCRdb kept only the in-frame ones, dropping some. There are about 180,000 clones in the sample; about 80% occur only once, and under 2.5% lies in the top ten. Germline values: CDR1 MDHEN, CDR2 SYDVKM. Trimming shortened V by 7 bases and J by 0 bases, and 15 bases separated the two germline ends. The CDR3 has 16 amino acids. The sequenced sample was PBMCs. The sequence came from a woman aged 25 to 39 in good health and CMV-seronegative. The chain joins TRBV28 to TRBJ2-2; TRBD2 might be the D (7 bases). CDR3 residues: CASKLGGGTNTGELFF. CDR3 bases: TGTGCCAGCAAGTTGGGCGGGGGCACGAACACCGGGGAGCTGTTTTTT.